These 4 T cell receptor beta chains share one sample of origin, sequenced in a study of metastatic and nonmetastatic thyroid tumors. Patients underwent thyroid surgery, and none had received any treatment before it. TCRdb used MiXCR to call clones anew from the PCR reads. The profile covers about 45,000 clones, with less than 4.5% appearing a single time and approximately 9.5% taken by the ten largest. The sequencing input was blood. The receptors come from a female donor with papillary thyroid cancer or a benign thyroid nodule (not recorded which). Some clones in this sample may be carry-over from other donors' samples.

This clone showed up just a few times. V gene TRBV6-1 combines with J gene TRBJ2-1; the match to TRBD2 covers 10 bases. The junction had 10 bases not matched to a gene; V was cut back by 6 bases and J by 8 bases. The CDR3 loop spans 15 amino acids. The germline V gene encodes CDR1 MNHNS and CDR2 SASEGT. The CDR3 is CASRGRLAGVYEQFF. In DNA form, the CDR3 reads TGTGCCAGCAGGGGGAGACTAGCGGGTGTCTATGAGCAGTTCTTC.

This clone was detected many times. This sequence joins TRBV6-1 and TRBJ1-4; D unclear. Between the trimmed V and J ends, which lost 4 bases and 7 bases, there was a span of 10 bases. This CDR3 region has 13 residues. Germline CDR1 is MNHNS and CDR2 is SASEGT. CDR3 protein: CASSARVGEKLFF. The DNA of the CDR3 is TGTGCCAGCAGTGCAAGGGTGGGTGAAAAACTGTTTTTT.

There are a few counts of this clone. The rearrangement uses TRBV5-4 and TRBJ2-1, with TRBD1 as a possible D gene (6 bases). V was clipped by 4 bases and J by 5 bases, with 10 bases between them. This CDR3 has 13 residues. Germline CDR1 SGHNT, CDR2 YYREEE (reference sequence). CDR3 nucleotides: TGTGCCAGCAGCCTGGACAGAGACAATGAGCAGTTCTTC. Translated, it gives CASSLDRDNEQFF.

This clone was counted only a few times. This chain joins TRBV24-1 and TRBJ2-2; no firm D call. CDR3 length: 14 residues. V gave up 6 bases and J gave up 6 bases, with 13 bases separating them. Germline CDR1 is KGHDR and CDR2 is SFDVKD. The CDR3: CATSNPGSPGELFF. Here the CDR3 DNA reads TGTGCCACCAGTAACCCAGGTTCCCCCGGGGAGCTGTTTTTT.